The sequence of this T cell receptor beta chain was determined in a study of beta chain features in type 1 diabetes. CDR3 length: 14 residues. The germline V gene has CDR1 MNHNS and CDR2 SASEGT. V lost 3 bases, J lost 4 bases, and 4 bases stayed unmatched. The authors reverse transcribed all of the isolated RNA, so sequencing captured expressed TCRB transcripts. Measured with immunoSEQ multiplex PCR; TCRdb has only the in-frame clones, and not every one. The repertoire consists of approximately 250,000 clones, with over 8.5% occurring once and the leading ten covering approximately 0.035%. The chain employs TRBV6-1 and TRBJ1-2; 8 bases are shared with TRBD1. The TCR sequence derives from a woman between 18 and 29 years old in good health. Input material: naive CD4+ T cells from blood. CDR3 region: CASSETGVVYGYTF. CDR3 nucleotide sequence: TGTGCCAGCAGTGAGACAGGGGTGGTCTATGGCTACACCTTC.